This T cell receptor beta chain came from a study of blood T cell repertoires in COVID-19. Overall study context: Collection of acute and convalescent COVID-19 samples took place in the United States, Italy and Spain. The cDNA or gDNA used as material had been derived from T cells, B-cell-depleted T cells, or PBMCs.

CDR1 and CDR2 from the germline V gene are SGHVS and FNYEAQ. The junction had 5 bases not matched to a gene; V was cut back by 2 bases and J by 2 bases. The CDR3 is made up of 16 amino acids. This clone was observed a single time. Seattle's cohort entered during active infection and was followed longitudinally. How the authors handled the data: From reference gene primer amplification, estimates of nucleated cell counts were derived. The assay was immunoSEQ multiplex PCR, and TCRdb's table has in-frame clones only and misses some. From that table come the V and J calls and clone size; the DNA was used to work out D and trimming. The table shows about 370,000 clones, with approximately 88% occurring only once.

The TCR was taken from a woman younger than 45 with COVID-19, enrolled during active disease. The sequenced sample consisted of peripheral blood. This chain links TRBV7-6 with TRBJ2-2; TRBD1 matches 7 bases. As DNA, the CDR3 is TGTGCCAGCAGCTTATTGGGGGACAGTAACACCGGGGAGCTGTTTTTT. Translation: CASSLLGDSNTGELFF.